This T cell receptor beta chain was recovered during a study of T cells expressing NK-cell markers. For the study at large: Sequencing covered eight donors, seven HCMV-seropositive and one seronegative. Study results and limitations: Questions lingered over whether expanded NKG2C+ T cell clones were HCMV-specific. Over 5 donors had dominant NKG2C+ clonotypes that comprised about 1.0-7.0% of their CD8+ T cells.

A remark on this clonotype: The antigen is undetermined.

Per the germline V gene, CDR1 is SGHTA and CDR2 is FQGNSA. CDR3 size: 16 residues. The TCR beta cDNA came from 5'RACE template switching with UMIs. TCRdb reprocessed the 5' RACE reads and stores each CDR3 protein as one record, lacking DNA. The sample has 160,000 or so distinct CDR3 sequences. The V call is TRBV7-2, the J call TRBJ2-1; TCRdb calls TRBD1, which cannot be checked without DNA. The specimen was blood T cells: a sorted CD56 or NKG2C T cell subset, CD4+ or CD8+ T cells, or bulk PBMC T cells (not recorded which). The origin of this receptor is a woman between 18 and 69 years old in good health. The CDR3 sequence: CASSLWGGGARNEQFF.